This paragraph covers one TCR beta chain sequence. This entry is derived from a study of blood T cell repertoires in COVID-19. The protocol was immunoSEQ multiplex PCR, while the TCRdb copy is restricted to in-frame clones and leaves out a portion. The sample holds under 200,000 clones, around 84% seen once. CDR1 and CDR2 (germline): LGHNA, YNFKEQ. The CDR3 loop spans 19 amino acids. The ends lost 2 bases at V and 4 bases at J; junction bases unmatched: 10. The sequence derives from a woman between 45 and 60 years old with COVID-19, enrolled during active disease. The chain carries TRBV4-2 and TRBJ2-2; 13 positions agree with TRBD2. The sample was peripheral blood. CDR3 in DNA: TGTGCCAGCAGCCAAAAGAGCACTAGCGGGGGGGCAATCACCGGGGAGCTGTTTTTT. Its protein product is CASSQKSTSGGAITGELFF.